The 26 T cell receptor beta chains in this list originate from one sample, sequenced in a study of T cell responses to AZD1222 COVID-19 vaccine. Only in-frame clones appear in the TCRdb table, and some are missing; sequencing was by immunoSEQ multiplex PCR. The table records about 210,000 clones, about 95% of them present only once. Sequences were derived from peripheral blood, sampled 28 days after the second dose of the MenACWY control vaccine. These receptors all come from an adult who received the MenACWY meningococcal vaccine as a control.

V usage is TRBV5-5 and J usage is TRBJ2-7; no clear D. V lost 5 bases and J lost 2, with 11 bases in between. Germline assignment: CDR1 SGHKS and CDR2 YYEKEE (reference sequence). CDR3 length: 13 amino acids. CDR3 DNA sequence: TGTGCCAGCAGTTTTGCTACGACCTACGAGCAGTACTTC. This codes for CASSFATTYEQYF.

V gene TRBV12-3 or TRBV12-4 combines with J gene TRBJ2-2; D not certain. The CDR3 covers 13 residues. V lost 6 bases to trimming and J lost 6 bases, with 11 bases between them. CDR3 amino acids: CASRDLTAGELFF. CDR3 nucleotide sequence: TGTGCCAGCAGAGACCTTACGGCCGGGGAGCTGTTTTTT.

The chain employs TRBV29-1 and TRBJ1-2; 7 nucleotides agree with TRBD1. The CDR3 has 14 amino acids. The J segment lost 4 bases and the V segment lost 6 bases, leaving 11 bases of the junction unmatched. CDR1 is SQVTM and CDR2 is ANQGSEA in the germline V gene. The CDR3 region has the DNA TGCAGCGTGGTTTCAGTTAACAGGGGCTATGGCTACACCTTC. Amino acids: CSVVSVNRGYGYTF.

The chain joins TRBV30 to TRBJ1-5, with D possibly matching TRBD1 (5 bases). V was shortened by 7 bases and J by 6 bases, with 19 bases between the two germline ends. Looked up from germline, CDR1 is GTSNPN and CDR2 is SVGIG (reference sequence). The CDR3 is 14 residues long. Written as DNA, the CDR3 is TGTGCCTCGAGCTTTAGGCAGGGCGGTCAGCCCCAGCATTTT. Residues: CASSFRQGGQPQHF.

J is TRBJ1-5 and V is TRBV18; TRBD1 aligns across 8 bases. This CDR3 spans 15 amino acids. The germline V gene has CDR1 KGHSH and CDR2 LQKENI. The trim removed 5 bases at V and 2 bases at J, leaving 5 bases unmatched. CDR3 region: CASSDKTGGNQPQHF. CDR3 DNA: TGTGCCAGCTCAGACAAGACAGGGGGCAATCAGCCCCAGCATTTT. Looking up the rest from reference TRBV18 and TRBJ1-5 gives the full variable domain: NAGVMQNPRHLVRRRGQEARLRCSPMKGHSHVYWYRQLPEEGLKFMVYLQKENIIDESGMPKERFSAEFPKEGPSILRIQQVVRGDSAAYFCASSDKTGGNQPQHFGDGTRLSIL.

The chain combines TRBV2 with TRBJ2-7; perhaps TRBD1 as D (7 bases). Germline-derived CDR1 and CDR2 are SNHLY and FYNNEI. The CDR3 is 16 amino acids. With 8 bases removed from V and 7 bases from J, the gap between germline ends came to 27 bases. CDR3 region: CASRGEGTAHGGEQYF. CDR3 bases: TGTGCCAGCCGAGGCGAGGGGACAGCCCACGGGGGTGAGCAGTACTTC.

This chain uses TRBV9 with TRBJ2-7, with TRBD2 identical over 9 bases. Germline V gene sequence: CDR1 SGDLS, CDR2 YYNGEE. The CDR3 consists of 19 residues. The J segment lost 0 bases and the V segment lost 3 bases, leaving 16 bases of the junction unmatched. The chain's CDR3 is CASSGSAGGPPPPSYEQYF. The CDR3 DNA reads as TGTGCCAGCAGCGGGAGCGCGGGAGGGCCCCCACCTCCCTCCTACGAGCAGTACTTC.

V usage is TRBV6-5 and J usage is TRBJ2-2; no definite D call. This CDR3 spans 13 amino acids. V dropped 7 bases and J dropped 2 bases, with 8 bases sitting between them. CDR1 and CDR2 from the germline V gene are MNHEY and SVGAGI. The CDR3 nucleotides read TGTGCCAGCACCTCAGTTAACACCGGGGAGCTGTTTTTT. It yields the protein CASTSVNTGELFF.

The rearrangement joins TRBV7-6 to TRBJ1-5; weak D call: TRBD1 (5 bases). Deletions cut 0 bases from V and 5 bases from J, with 14 bases between. The CDR3 is 16 residues long. Germline values: CDR1 SGHVS, CDR2 FNYEAQ. The CDR3 sequence: CASSLAVGADYQPQHF. DNA of the CDR3: TGTGCCAGCAGCTTAGCGGTTGGGGCAGACTATCAGCCCCAGCATTTT. Variable domain in full (rest from reference TRBV7-6 and TRBJ1-5): GAGVSQSPRYKVTKRGQDVALRCDPISGHVSLYWYRQALGQGPEFLTYFNYEAQQDKSGLPNDRFSAERPEGSISTLTIQRTEQRDSAMYRCASSLAVGADYQPQHFGDGTRLSIL.

The chain carries TRBV5-1 and TRBJ1-6, with D possibly being TRBD1 (6 bases). The CDR3 runs to 15 residues. The germline V gene has CDR1 SGHRS and CDR2 YFSETQ. Trimming cost V 3 bases and J 5 bases, with 12 bases left between them. The CDR3 spells CASSWAGADNSPLHF. The CDR3 region has the DNA TGCGCCAGCAGCTGGGCAGGGGCGGATAATTCACCCCTCCACTTT.

The chain recombines TRBV6-5 with TRBJ1-1; D not resolved. The V and J ends lost 7 bases and 1 base respectively, with 10 bases between them. Germline-derived CDR1 and CDR2 are MNHEY and SVGAGI. This CDR3 has 13 residues. CDR3 coding DNA: TGTGCCAGCACCACTCCAGGGAACACTGAAGCTTTCTTT. Translating gives CASTTPGNTEAFF.

This clone was seen once. V gene TRBV19 combines with J gene TRBJ1-5, with D perhaps TRBD1 (5 bases). The CDR3 runs to 14 residues. V lost 7 bases to trimming and J lost 1 base, with 11 bases between them. The germline gives CDR1 LNHDA, CDR2 SQIVND (reference sequence). DNA for the CDR3: TGTGCCAGTAAAGAGGCAGGGAGCAATCAGCCCCAGCATTTT. This codes for CASKEAGSNQPQHF.

The chain employs TRBV7-3 and TRBJ2-7; no reliable D call. Trimming left V 0 bases short and J 7 bases short, with 10 bases between. The CDR3 runs to 13 residues. CDR1 and CDR2 from the germline V gene are SGHTA and FQGTGA. CDR3 protein: CASSLTDGLEQYF. The CDR3 DNA reads as TGTGCCAGCAGCTTAACGGATGGTCTGGAGCAGTACTTC. The full variable domain, rest sourced from reference TRBV7-3 and TRBJ2-7, is GAGVSQTPSNKVTEKGKYVELRCDPISGHTALYWYRQSLGQGPEFLIYFQGTGAADDSGLPNDRFFAVRPEGSVSTLKIQRTERGDSAVYLCASSLTDGLEQYFGPGTRLTVT.

The J gene is TRBJ2-2, the V gene TRBV4-3; D uncertain. The germline CDR1 and CDR2 sequences are LGHNA and YSLEER. V was clipped by 3 bases and J by 1 base, with 6 bases between them. The CDR3 loop spans 14 amino acids. The CDR3: CASSQHENTGELFF. The CDR3 DNA reads as TGCGCCAGCAGCCAGCACGAGAACACCGGGGAGCTGTTTTTT.

The chain carries TRBV27 and TRBJ2-7; D may be TRBD2 (5 bases). CDR1 and CDR2 (germline): MNHEY, SMNVEV (reference sequence). V was shortened by 2 bases and J by 2 bases, with 10 bases between the two germline ends. The CDR3 totals 14 residues. The CDR3 DNA reads as TGTGCCAGCAGTTTACGGCAGGAGGCCTACGAGCAGTACTTC. It specifies CASSLRQEAYEQYF.

Comment on this clone: The junction departs from germline at one end; a sequencing error may be responsible. This sequence joins TRBV6-5 and TRBJ1-3; D unclear. The CDR3 covers 10 residues. CDR1 is MNHEY and CDR2 is SVGAGI in the germline V gene. CDR3 residues: CAPAMPGPGF. The DNA for the CDR3 is TGTGCCCCCGCGATGCCCGGCCCCGGTTTT.

This clone was seen a few times. This chain links TRBV10-3 with TRBJ2-5; D gene unclear. This CDR3 comprises 14 residues. The germline V and J ends were trimmed by 1 base and 1 base, with 7 bases remaining between them. Germline loops: CDR1 ENHRY, CDR2 SYGVKD. The CDR3 DNA sequence: TGTGCCATCAGTGAGTTTCTGGCCCAAGAGACCCAGTACTTC. Translating gives CAISEFLAQETQYF.

J is TRBJ2-3 and V is TRBV7-8, with D unresolved. CDR1 and CDR2 from the germline V gene are SGHVS and FQNEAQ. The CDR3 spans 15 residues. Trimming took 2 bases from V and 4 from J, leaving 13 bases between them. CDR3 amino acids: CASSLFSPPADTQYF. DNA for the CDR3: TGTGCCAGCAGCTTATTTTCCCCACCCGCAGATACGCAGTATTTT.

This sequence joins TRBV6-2 or TRBV6-3 and TRBJ2-4; D remains unclear. This CDR3 has 15 amino acids. Germline V gives CDR1 MNHEY, CDR2 SVGEGT. With 4 bases removed from V and 0 bases from J, the gap between germline ends came to 10 bases. The CDR3 nucleotides read TGTGCCAGCAGTTTTCGGCAGCTAGCCAAAAACATTCAGTACTTC. As protein: CASSFRQLAKNIQYF.

Comment on this clone: The sample has other DNA sequences that encode this CDR3 too. The chain has TRBV7-8 and TRBJ1-5; 7 bases match TRBD1. Germline values: CDR1 SGHVS, CDR2 FQNEAQ. This CDR3 has 15 amino acids. V dropped 5 bases and J dropped 9; count of bases not matched to a gene: 13. CDR3 in amino acids: CASSRERGPGVPQHF. The DNA for the CDR3 is TGTGCCAGCAGCCGAGAGAGGGGGCCCGGGGTGCCCCAGCATTTT.

This chain connects TRBV30 to TRBJ1-2; D ambiguous. CDR3 length: 14 residues. V lost 2 bases and J lost 4, with 14 bases in between. Germline V gives CDR1 GTSNPN, CDR2 SVGIG (reference sequence). CDR3 residues: CAWSSTLGTYGYTF. The DNA for the CDR3 is TGTGCCTGGAGTTCCACCCTGGGAACCTATGGCTACACCTTC.

This chain joins TRBV5-4 and TRBJ2-7; TRBD2 aligns across 8 bases. The CDR3 is 14 amino acids. CDR1 and CDR2 from the germline V gene are SGHNT and YYREEE (reference sequence). Trimming at V came to 4 bases and at J to 3 bases, leaving 6 bases not matched to a gene. The CDR3 reads CASSQSGGHYEQYF. The CDR3 coding sequence is TGTGCCAGCAGCCAAAGCGGGGGACACTACGAGCAGTACTTC.

The chain employs TRBV6-2 or TRBV6-3 and TRBJ2-7; D is ambiguous. The CDR3 has 12 residues. The germline V and J ends were trimmed by 4 bases and 4 bases, with 8 bases remaining between them. Germline CDR1 reads MNHEY; CDR2 reads SVGEGT. CDR3 sequence reads: CASSWRKYEQYF. The CDR3 bases are TGTGCCAGCAGTTGGCGGAAATACGAGCAGTACTTC.

V usage is TRBV28 and J usage is TRBJ1-1; D is ambiguous. The CDR3 is 14 residues long. V was trimmed by 5 bases and J by 2 bases, leaving 12 bases between them. Germline assignment: CDR1 MDHEN and CDR2 SYDVKM. The CDR3: CASSLRSINTEAFF. CDR3 nucleotides: TGTGCCAGCAGTCTTAGGAGTATCAACACTGAAGCTTTCTTT.

The chain combines TRBV9 with TRBJ2-7; 13 bases fit TRBD2. The germline V gene encodes CDR1 SGDLS and CDR2 YYNGEE. J gave up 7 bases and V 1 base, and 11 bases lay outside the gene matches. CDR3 length: 17 amino acids. The CDR3 DNA sequence: TGTGCCAGCAGCGTATCTACCGGGACTAGCGGGACCGAGGAGCAGTACTTC. This gives the protein CASSVSTGTSGTEEQYF.

This clone was detected only a few times. The chain employs TRBV4-2 and TRBJ2-1; TRBD2 agrees at 12 bases. The CDR3 spans 16 residues. The V gene's germline CDR1 is LGHNA and CDR2 YNFKEQ. V shed 1 base and J 4 bases; nucleotides not matched to a gene: 2. The CDR3 loop is CASSQGLAGEYNEQFF. CDR3 DNA: TGTGCCAGCAGCCAAGGACTAGCGGGGGAATACAATGAGCAGTTCTTC.